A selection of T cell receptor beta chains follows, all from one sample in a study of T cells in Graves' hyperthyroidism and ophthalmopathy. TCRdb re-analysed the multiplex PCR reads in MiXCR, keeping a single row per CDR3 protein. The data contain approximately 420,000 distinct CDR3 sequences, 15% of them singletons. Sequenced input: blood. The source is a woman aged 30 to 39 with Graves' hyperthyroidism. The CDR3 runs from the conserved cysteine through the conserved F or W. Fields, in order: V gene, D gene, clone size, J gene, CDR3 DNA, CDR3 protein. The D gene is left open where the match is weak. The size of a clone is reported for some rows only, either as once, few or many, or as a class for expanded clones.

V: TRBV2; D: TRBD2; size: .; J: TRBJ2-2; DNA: TGTGCCAGCAGTGAAGTTTGGCGGGAGGTGGCCGCGAACACCGGGGAGCTGTTTTTT; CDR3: CASSEVWREVAANTGELFF
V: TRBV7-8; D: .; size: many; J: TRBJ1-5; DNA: TGTGCCAGCAGCTTAGTTCAGGGGTTTAGCAATCAGCCCCAGCATTTT; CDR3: CASSLVQGFSNQPQHF
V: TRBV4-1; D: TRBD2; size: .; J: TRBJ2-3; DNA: TGCGCCAGCAGCCGACGACTAGCGGGAGATAGAGATACGCAGTATTTT; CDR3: CASSRRLAGDRDTQYF
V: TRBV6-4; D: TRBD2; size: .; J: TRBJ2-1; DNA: TGTGCCAGCAGCGCCCAATCCGGGACTAGGGGCAATGAGCAGTTCTTC; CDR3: CASSAQSGTRGNEQFF
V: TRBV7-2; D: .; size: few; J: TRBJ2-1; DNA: TGTGCCAGCAGCAACCGCGGGGCCGGCAATGAGCAGCTCTTC; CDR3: CASSNRGAGNEQLF
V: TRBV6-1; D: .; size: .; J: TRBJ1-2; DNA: TGTGCCAGCAGTTCTATGGGACTCAAGGAGCACTATGGCTACACCTTC; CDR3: CASSSMGLKEHYGYTF
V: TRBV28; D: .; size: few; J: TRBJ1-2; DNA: TGTGCCAGCATTGACAGCCTCTATGGCTACACCTTC; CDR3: CASIDSLYGYTF
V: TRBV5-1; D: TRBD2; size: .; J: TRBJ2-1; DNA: TGCGCCAGCAGCCTCGGGACTAGCGCGAGAGGCTCCTACAATGAGCAGTTCTTC; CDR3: CASSLGTSARGSYNEQFF
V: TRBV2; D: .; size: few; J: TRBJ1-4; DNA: TGTGCCAGCAGTGAACGGGGCCAGATTAATGAAAAACTGTTTTTT; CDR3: CASSERGQINEKLFF
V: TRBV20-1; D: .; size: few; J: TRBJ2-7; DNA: TGCAGTGCCGACGGGGTAGGGTCCTACGAGCAGTACTTC; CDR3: CSADGVGSYEQYF
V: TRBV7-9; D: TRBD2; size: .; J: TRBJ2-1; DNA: TGTGCCAGCAGCTTAGCACGACTAGCGGGAGGGGAGTACAATGAGCAGTTCTTC; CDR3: CASSLARLAGGEYNEQFF
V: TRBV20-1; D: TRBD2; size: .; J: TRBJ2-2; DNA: TGCAGTGCACCCGGGACTAGCGGGAGTTTTACCGGGGAGCTGTTTTTT; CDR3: CSAPGTSGSFTGELFF
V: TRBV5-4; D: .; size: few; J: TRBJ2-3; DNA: TGTGCCAGCAGCTTGGTTGGCAAGGATACGCAGTATTTT; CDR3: CASSLVGKDTQYF
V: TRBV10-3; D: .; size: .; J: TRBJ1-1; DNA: TGTGCCATCAGCTACGACGGTCCTGAAGCTTTCTTT; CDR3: CAISYDGPEAFF
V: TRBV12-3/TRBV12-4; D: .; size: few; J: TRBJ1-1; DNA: TGTGCCAGCACCCCCCTAGGGGGGAGGACCACTGAAGCTTTCTTT; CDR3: CASTPLGGRTTEAFF
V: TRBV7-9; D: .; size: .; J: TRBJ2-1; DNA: TGTGCCAGCAGCCCGACTTTGTTGGGGGTCGCACGAGGCAATGAGCAGTTCTTC; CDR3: CASSPTLLGVARGNEQFF
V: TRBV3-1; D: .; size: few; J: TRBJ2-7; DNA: TGTGCCAGCAGCCAATCGAGTTTGGGAACCTACGAGCAGTACTTC; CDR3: CASSQSSLGTYEQYF
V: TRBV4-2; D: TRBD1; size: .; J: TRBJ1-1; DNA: TGTGCCAGCAGCCCTACAGGACAGGAGAACACTGAAGCTTTCTTT; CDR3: CASSPTGQENTEAFF
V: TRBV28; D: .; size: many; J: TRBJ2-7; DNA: TGTGCCACCAACCGCCCGGGAGCCACAGGCTACGAGCAGTACTTC; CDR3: CATNRPGATGYEQYF
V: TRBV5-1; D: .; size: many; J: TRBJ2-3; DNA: TGCGCCAGCAGCTTGCTTGATACGCGAAGCACAGATACGCAGTATTTT; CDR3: CASSLLDTRSTDTQYF
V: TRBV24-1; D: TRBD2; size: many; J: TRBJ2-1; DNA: TGTGCCACCAGTACCACCACCTCAGCGGGAGGACCAAACAATGAGCAGTTCTTC; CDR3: CATSTTTSAGGPNNEQFF
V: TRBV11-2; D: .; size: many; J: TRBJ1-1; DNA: TGTGCGGTAGACGGGGGTCGTCGGCGGGGGGAAGCTTTCTTT; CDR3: CAVDGGRRRGEAFF
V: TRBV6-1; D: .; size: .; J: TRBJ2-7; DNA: TGTGCCAGCAGTATCGGCCGACTCTACGAGCAGTACTTC; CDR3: CASSIGRLYEQYF
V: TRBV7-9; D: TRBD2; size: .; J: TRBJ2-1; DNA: TGTGCCAGCAGCTTAGGACTAGCGGGAGCGTTCTTC; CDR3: CASSLGLAGAFF
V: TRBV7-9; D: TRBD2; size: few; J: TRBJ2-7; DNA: TGTGCCAGCAGTCAAGCGGGAGTCCTTTACGAGCAGTACTTC; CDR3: CASSQAGVLYEQYF
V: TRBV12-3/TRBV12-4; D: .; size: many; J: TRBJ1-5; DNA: TGTGCCAGCAGTTTTACAGGCTCTTATAGCAATCAGCCCCAGCATTTT; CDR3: CASSFTGSYSNQPQHF
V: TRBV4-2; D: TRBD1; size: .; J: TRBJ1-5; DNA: TGTGCCAGCAGCCTGCACCCGGGACAGGCTAATCAGCCCCAGCATTTT; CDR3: CASSLHPGQANQPQHF
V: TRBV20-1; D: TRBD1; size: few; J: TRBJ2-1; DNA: TGCAGTGCTAGAGATTTCGACAGGGGGAATGAGCAGTTCTTC; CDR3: CSARDFDRGNEQFF
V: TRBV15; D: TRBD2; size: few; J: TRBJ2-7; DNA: TGTGCCACCAGCAGAGGGCTAGCGGTTAACTCCTACGAGCAGTACTTC; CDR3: CATSRGLAVNSYEQYF
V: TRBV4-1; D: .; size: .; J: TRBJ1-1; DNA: TGCGCCAGCAGCCAAGTCGAACGGTCTAACACTGAAGCTTTCTTT; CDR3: CASSQVERSNTEAFF
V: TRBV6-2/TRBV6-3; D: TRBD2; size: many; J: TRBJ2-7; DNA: TGTGCCAGCGACGAGCGGGAGAAGGGTGTCTACGAGCAGTACTTC; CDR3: CASDEREKGVYEQYF
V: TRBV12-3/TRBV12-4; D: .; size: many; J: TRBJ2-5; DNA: TGTGCCAGCAGTCTCGCCGAACTAGGAAAAGAGACCCAGTACTTC; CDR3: CASSLAELGKETQYF
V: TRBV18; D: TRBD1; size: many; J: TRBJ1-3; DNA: TGTGCCAGCTCACCCCAGAAGACAGGGGTCGGAAACACCATATATTTT; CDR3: CASSPQKTGVGNTIYF
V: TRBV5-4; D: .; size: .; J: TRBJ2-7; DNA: TGTGCCAGCAGCTCGGGGAGTCCAGGGTACTACGAGCAGTACTTC; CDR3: CASSSGSPGYYEQYF
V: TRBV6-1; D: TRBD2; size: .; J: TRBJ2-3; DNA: TGTGCCAGCAGTGAGGGACTAGGACGCACAGATACGCAGTATTTT; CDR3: CASSEGLGRTDTQYF
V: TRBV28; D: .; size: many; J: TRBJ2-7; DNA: TGTGCCAGCAGTTTTCCCGGGCCGTACGAGCAGTACTTC; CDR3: CASSFPGPYEQYF
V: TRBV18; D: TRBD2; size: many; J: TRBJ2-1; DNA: TGTGCCAGCTCACCATTAGTAGCGGGCAATGAGCAGTTCTTC; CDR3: CASSPLVAGNEQFF
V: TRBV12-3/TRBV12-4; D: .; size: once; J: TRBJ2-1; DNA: TGTGTCAGCAGTTCCCACCGGGGTTCCTACAATGAGCAGTTCTTC; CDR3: CVSSSHRGSYNEQFF
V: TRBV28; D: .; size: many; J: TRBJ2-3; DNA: TGTGCCAGCAGCAGCACAGATACGCAGTATTTT; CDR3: CASSSTDTQYF
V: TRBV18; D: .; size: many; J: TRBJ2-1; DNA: TGTGCCAGCTCACCACCGGGACGGGCCGGGGAGCGGCAGTTCTTC; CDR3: CASSPPGRAGERQFF
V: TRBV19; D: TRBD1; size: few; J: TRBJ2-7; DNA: TGTGCCAGTAGTGTCGACCGGACAGGTCCTACCTCCTACGAGCAGTACTTC; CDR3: CASSVDRTGPTSYEQYF
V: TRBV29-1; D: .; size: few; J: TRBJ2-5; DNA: TGCAGCGCCGATGAGGGGCCGGGGACCCAGTACTTC; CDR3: CSADEGPGTQYF
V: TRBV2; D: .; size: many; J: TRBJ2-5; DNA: TGTGCCAGCAACCATTTTTCGGGGCGGGAGACCCAGTACTTC; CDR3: CASNHFSGRETQYF
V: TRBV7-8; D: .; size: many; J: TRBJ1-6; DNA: TGTGCCAGCAGTCCGAGGATGGGGGAAAATTCACCCCTCCACTTT; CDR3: CASSPRMGENSPLHF
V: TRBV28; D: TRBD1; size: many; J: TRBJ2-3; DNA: TGTGCCAGCAGTTCCTCACAGGGGGCGCTGACAGATACGCAGTATTTT; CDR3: CASSSSQGALTDTQYF
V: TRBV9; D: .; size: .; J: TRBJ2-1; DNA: TGTGCCAGCAGCATCAGCCACGGGAACTACAATGAGCAGTTCTTC; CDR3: CASSISHGNYNEQFF
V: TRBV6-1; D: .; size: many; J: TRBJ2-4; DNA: TGTGCCAGCAGTGAAGCGGCAGGGAGGACAAAAAACATTCAGTACTTC; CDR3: CASSEAAGRTKNIQYF
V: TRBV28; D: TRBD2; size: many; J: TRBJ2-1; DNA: TGTGCCAGCAGTCGCCTTTTTCGCGGGAGGCCCGATCAAACCTACAATGAGCAGTTCTTC; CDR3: CASSRLFRGRPDQTYNEQFF
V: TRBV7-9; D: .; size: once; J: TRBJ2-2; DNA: TGTGCCAGCAGCTTAGACAACTTAGCCGGGGAGCTGTTTTTT; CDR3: CASSLDNLAGELFF
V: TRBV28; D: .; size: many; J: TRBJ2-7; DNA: TGTGCCAGCAGTTCCACCGGACGCCCCTACGAGCAGTACTTC; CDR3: CASSSTGRPYEQYF
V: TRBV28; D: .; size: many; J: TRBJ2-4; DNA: TGTGCCAGCAGTTTTTGGGGGGAGGTTGCCAAAAACATTCAGTACTTC; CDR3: CASSFWGEVAKNIQYF
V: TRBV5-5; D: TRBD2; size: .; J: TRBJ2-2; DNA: TGTGCCAGCAGCCCGGGGGGGAACCCCGGGGAGCTGTTTTTT; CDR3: CASSPGGNPGELFF